Below are 14 T cell receptor beta chains sequenced from a single sample in a study of CD8+ T cells in alopecia areata. TCR sequencing used cDNA made by reverse transcription of extracted RNA. Sequencing used immunoSEQ multiplex PCR; TCRdb keeps in-frame clones, though not all of them. The sample has under 300,000 clones, 67% seen once. The source was CD4+ T cells sorted from blood, collected at week 0. These receptors were taken from a human donor with alopecia areata.

J is TRBJ2-3 and V is TRBV6-6; perhaps TRBD2 as D (6 bases). The CDR3 spans 15 residues. Germline V CDR1 and CDR2: MNHNY, SVGAGI (reference sequence). Trimming took 2 bases from V and 2 from J, leaving 11 bases between them. DNA of the CDR3: TGTGCCAGCAGTTACCCAAGGGACTCCACAGATACGCAGTATTTT. Protein: CASSYPRDSTDTQYF.

In its sample, this clone was seen a few times. The chain joins TRBV5-4 to TRBJ2-6, with a possible D match to TRBD1 (5 bases). V lost 4 bases to trimming and J lost 4 bases, with 12 bases between them. Germline V gene lookup returns CDR1 SGHNT and CDR2 YYREEE (reference sequence). This CDR3 spans 15 amino acids. The CDR3 reads CASSVPGLGANVLTF. CDR3 in DNA: TGTGCCAGCAGCGTTCCAGGGCTCGGGGCCAACGTCCTGACTTTC. The full variable domain, completed using reference TRBV5-4 and TRBJ2-6, is ETGVTQSPTHLIKTRGQQVTLRCSSQSGHNTVSWYQQALGQGPQFIFQYYREEENGRGNFPPRFSGLQFPNYSSELNVNALELDDSALYLCASSVPGLGANVLTFGAGSRLTVL.

The CDR3 here is CASSLGTDSRGETQYF. The CDR3 region has the DNA TGCGCCAGCAGCTTGGGGACAGACAGTCGCGGTGAGACCCAGTACTTC. This chain uses TRBV5-1 with TRBJ2-5; TRBD1 might be the D (6 bases). The CDR3 loop spans 16 amino acids. Trimming took off 0 bases at V and 5 bases at J, with 17 bases between the two ends. Germline V gene data show CDR1 as SGHRS and CDR2 as YFSETQ.

This clone has a single count. The V gene is TRBV2, the J gene TRBJ2-1; D perhaps matches TRBD2 (6 bases). The germline V gene encodes CDR1 SNHLY and CDR2 FYNNEI. Trimming shortened V by 7 bases and J by 10 bases, and 17 bases separated the two germline ends. CDR3 length equals 13 residues. CDR3 loop: CASNGRGGQEQFF. DNA of the CDR3: TGTGCCAGCAACGGGCGTGGAGGGCAAGAGCAGTTCTTC.

This clone was observed once. This chain's CDR3 is CASTDGQGAYF. CDR3 DNA sequence: TGTGCCAGCACCGACGGTCAGGGGGCGTACTTC. The chain uses TRBV5-4 and TRBJ2-5; 8 nucleotides align to TRBD1. Per germline, CDR1 SGHNT and CDR2 YYREEE (reference sequence). The trim removed 6 bases at V and 13 bases at J, leaving 8 bases unmatched. This CDR3 spans 11 amino acids.

This clone was recorded only once. The chain joins TRBV30 to TRBJ2-7; D uncertain. The length of the CDR3 is 13 residues. Trimming took 1 base from V and 10 from J, leaving 17 bases between them. The germline V gene encodes CDR1 GTSNPN and CDR2 SVGIG (reference sequence). The CDR3 spells CAWSGLEGLIQYF. In DNA, the CDR3 is TGTGCCTGGAGTGGGCTTGAAGGGCTGATCCAGTACTTC.

The sample holds a few counts of this clone. Other DNA sequences from this sample encode an identical CDR3 as well. The chain recombines TRBV29-1 with TRBJ1-2; D not certain. The CDR3 runs 11 residues. V lost 4 bases and J 7 bases, leaving 10 bases between the germline ends. Germline-derived CDR1 and CDR2 are SQVTM and ANQGSEA. The CDR3 DNA is TGCAGCGTTGCCCTCGGCGGTGGCTACACCTTC. Its translation is CSVALGGGYTF.

This clone showed up just a few times. The chain carries TRBV20-1 and TRBJ2-1, with D hard to call. V lost 2 bases and J lost 10, with 6 bases in between. Germline-derived CDR1 and CDR2 are DFQATT and SNEGSKA (reference sequence). The CDR3 runs to 10 residues. The CDR3 sequence: CSARWEEQFF. The CDR3 nucleotides are TGCAGTGCTAGATGGGAAGAGCAGTTCTTC.

This chain joins TRBV30 and TRBJ2-7; D not certain. This CDR3 spans 13 amino acids. The germline CDR1 and CDR2 sequences are GTSNPN and SVGIG (reference sequence). The V end was cut by 5 bases, the J end by 3 bases, with 14 bases between. The CDR3 region has the DNA TGTGCCTGGTGTCGGGCGGCTAGCTACGAGCAGTACTTC. Translation: CAWCRAASYEQYF.

This chain links TRBV6-6 with TRBJ2-5; maybe TRBD1 (6 bases). Germline loops: CDR1 MNHNY, CDR2 SVGAGI (reference sequence). The germline V and J ends were trimmed by 9 bases and 4 bases, with 12 bases remaining between them. The CDR3 has 12 amino acids. The CDR3 nucleotides read TGTGCCAGTTCAACAGGGACAGAGACCCAGTACTTC. Its protein product is CASSTGTETQYF.

This clone is a singleton in its sample. This rearrangement joins TRBV15 to TRBJ2-1, with D possibly called TRBD1 or TRBD2 (5 bases each). The CDR3 has 15 amino acids. V lost 0 bases, J lost 7 bases, and 13 bases lay in between. Per germline, CDR1 LNHNV and CDR2 YYDKDF (reference sequence). Written as DNA, the CDR3 is TGTGCCACCAGCAGAGATCCCGGAGAGGGGAATGAGCAGTTCTTC. Amino acid sequence: CATSRDPGEGNEQFF.

The chain uses TRBV7-9 and TRBJ2-7; no clear D gene. The germline CDR1 and CDR2 sequences are SEHNR and FQNEAQ (reference sequence). V lost 1 base and J 0 bases, leaving 7 bases between the germline ends. This CDR3 comprises 14 residues. The CDR3 nucleotides are TGTGCCAGCAGCTTAGGTACCGGCTCCTACGAGCAGTACTTC. As protein: CASSLGTGSYEQYF.

The V and J genes are TRBV29-1 and TRBJ1-2; D is unresolved. CDR3 size: 11 residues. Trimming left V 6 bases short and J 4 bases short, with 9 bases between. Germline CDR1 reads SQVTM; CDR2 reads ANQGSEA. CDR3 amino acids: CSVVNPYGYTF. The CDR3 nucleotides read TGCAGCGTAGTCAATCCCTATGGCTACACCTTC.

The rearrangement joins TRBV10-3 to TRBJ1-1; a possible D gene is TRBD1 (5 bases). The CDR3 is 13 amino acids. The germline gives CDR1 ENHRY, CDR2 SYGVKD. V was pared by 8 bases and J by 5 bases, with 15 bases between. DNA of the CDR3: TGTGCCATCTCCTTGGCCGAGGGGACTGAAGCTTTCTTT. Its protein is CAISLAEGTEAFF.